Each of the 30 T cell receptor beta chains below was sequenced from the same sample in a study of blood T cell repertoires in COVID-19. The repertoire was sequenced with immunoSEQ multiplex PCR; TCRdb's copy has only in-frame clones and lacks some. The repertoire consists of around 30,000 clones, with 90% to 95% occurring once and the leading ten covering under 6%. Sequences were obtained from peripheral blood. These receptors all come from a human donor in a cohort sampled during active COVID-19.

The V and J genes are TRBV2 and TRBJ2-6; TRBD2 aligns across 7 bases. The CDR3 contains 14 residues. V lost 8 bases and J lost 3; bases outside the gene matches: 4. Per germline, CDR1 SNHLY and CDR2 FYNNEI. The CDR3 loop reads CASQGLYGANVLTF. CDR3 sequence (DNA): TGTGCCAGCCAGGGACTATATGGGGCCAACGTCCTGACTTTC.

This rearrangement joins TRBV5-1 to TRBJ1-3; a weak D match, TRBD1 (6 bases). V was trimmed by 1 base and J by 11 bases, leaving 19 bases between them. From germline, CDR1 is SGHRS and CDR2 YFSETQ. This CDR3 has 15 amino acids. CDR3: CASSLTGTTSDAIYF. The CDR3 DNA reads as TGCGCCAGCAGCTTGACAGGGACGACGTCGGACGCCATATATTTT.

The gene calls are TRBV27 and TRBJ1-2; D ambiguous. Per germline, CDR1 MNHEY and CDR2 SMNVEV (reference sequence). Trimming pared 4 bases from V and 6 bases from J, leaving 12 bases between. There are 13 residues in the CDR3. The CDR3 protein is CASSSAGRDGYTF. Here the CDR3 DNA reads TGTGCCAGCAGTTCCGCGGGTAGGGATGGCTACACCTTC.

This clone was seen a few times. V usage is TRBV6-2 or TRBV6-3 and J usage is TRBJ2-7; tentatively, D is TRBD2 (5 bases). The CDR3 runs to 15 residues. Germline V gene lookup returns CDR1 MNHEY and CDR2 SVGEGT. V was trimmed by 4 bases and J by 0 bases, leaving 13 bases between them. The CDR3 loop is CASSSSSPSSYEQYV. CDR3 nucleotides: TGTGCCAGCAGTTCCTCTAGCCCGAGCTCCTACGAGCAGTACGTC.

This chain links TRBV5-1 with TRBJ2-3; 11 nucleotides agree with TRBD1. V lost 4 bases and J lost 2; bases outside the gene matches: 12. Germline V gene sequence: CDR1 SGHRS, CDR2 YFSETQ. There are 18 residues in the CDR3. The CDR3 reads CASSPPTGTGGNTDTQYF. DNA of the CDR3: TGCGCCAGCAGCCCCCCTACCGGGACAGGGGGTAACACAGATACGCAGTATTTT. Full variable domain (missing parts from reference TRBV5-1 and TRBJ2-3): KAGVTQTPRYLIKTRGQQVTLSCSPISGHRSVSWYQQTPGQGLQFLFEYFSETQRNKGNFPGRFSGRQFSNSRSEMNVSTLELGDSALYLCASSPPTGTGGNTDTQYFGPGTRLTVL.

The V and J genes are TRBV3-1 (or the pseudogene TRBV3-2) and TRBJ1-1; D remains ambiguous. This CDR3 is 13 amino acids long. Trimming took off 3 bases at V and 2 bases at J, with 7 bases between the two ends. Germline V gene sequence: CDR1 LGHDT, CDR2 YNNKEL (reference sequence). CDR3 sequence reads: CASSHRENTEAFF. The CDR3 DNA reads as TGTGCCAGCAGCCACCGGGAAAACACTGAAGCTTTCTTT.

The genes are TRBV4-3 and TRBJ2-2; 9 nucleotides agree with TRBD2. CDR3 size: 15 residues. V lost 0 bases, J lost 6 bases, and 2 bases stayed unmatched. Germline V lookup: CDR1 LGHNA, CDR2 YSLEER. CDR3 residues: CASSQESSGAGELFF. Here the CDR3 DNA reads TGCGCCAGCAGCCAAGAGTCTAGCGGGGCCGGGGAGCTGTTTTTT.

CDR3 coding DNA: TGTGCCAGCAGCGCGACAGGGGACCCCTACAATGAGCAGTTCTTC. This encodes CASSATGDPYNEQFF. V is TRBV4-2 and J is TRBJ2-1; 8 bases match TRBD1. CDR1 and CDR2 from the germline V gene are LGHNA and YNFKEQ. V trimming: 5 bases; J trimming: 2 bases; junction bases outside the gene matches: 5. This CDR3 is built from 15 residues.

This clone occurred a few times. The rearrangement joins TRBV19 to TRBJ2-7, with D tentatively TRBD1 (9 bases). CDR3 length: 16 residues. Trimming stripped 5 bases from V and 3 bases from J, with 20 bases between. Germline V gives CDR1 LNHDA, CDR2 SQIVND (reference sequence). CDR3 loop: CASSLGTGRGDYEQYV. The CDR3 DNA reads as TGTGCCAGTAGTCTTGGGACAGGGCGGGGGGACTACGAGCAGTACGTC.

This chain connects TRBV28 to TRBJ2-2, with TRBD2 matching over 14 bases. There are 15 residues in the CDR3. V was pared by 10 bases and J by 6 bases, with 7 bases of the junction left unmatched. The germline V gene has CDR1 MDHEN and CDR2 SYDVKM. In DNA form, the CDR3 reads TGTGCCATTCCGACTAGCGGGGGGGACCCCGGGGAGCTGTTTTTT. It is translated as CAIPTSGGDPGELFF. Variable domain in full (rest from reference TRBV28 and TRBJ2-2): DVKVTQSSRYLVKRTGEKVFLECVQDMDHENMFWYRQDPGLGLRLIYFSYDVKMKEKGDIPEGYSVSREKKERFSLILESASTNQTSMYLCAIPTSGGDPGELFFGEGSRLTVL.

The chain joins TRBV4-2 to TRBJ1-1, with D tentatively TRBD1 (5 bases). Germline V gene sequence: CDR1 LGHNA, CDR2 YNFKEQ. This CDR3 comprises 13 residues. The V gene lost 3 bases and the J gene lost 2 bases, with 7 bases spanning the gap. CDR3 nucleotides: TGTGCCAGCAGCCAGGGGGGAAACACTGAAGCTTTCTTT. It encodes CASSQGGNTEAFF.

J is TRBJ1-2 and V is TRBV27; no firm D call. Trimming removed 8 bases at V and 5 bases at J, with 21 bases between. The CDR3 sequence is 15 residues long. Germline CDR1 MNHEY, CDR2 SMNVEV (reference sequence). The CDR3 sequence is CASRIKGLNLYGYTF. The CDR3 nucleotides read TGTGCCAGCCGAATCAAAGGACTTAACCTATATGGCTACACCTTC.

The rearrangement uses TRBV5-5 and TRBJ1-2; the match to TRBD1 covers 11 bases. This CDR3 comprises 16 residues. Trimming took 4 bases from V and 5 from J; bases not matched to a gene: 10. Germline CDR1 reads SGHKS; CDR2 reads YYEKEE (reference sequence). In DNA, the CDR3 is TGTGCCAGCAGCGGGATCTCCGGGACAGGGGGATATGGCTACACCTTC. It yields the protein CASSGISGTGGYGYTF. Full variable domain (rest looked up from reference TRBV5-5 and TRBJ1-2): DAGVTQSPTHLIKTRGQQVTLRCSPISGHKSVSWYQQVLGQGPQFIFQYYEKEERGRGNFPDRFSARQFPNYSSELNVNALLLGDSALYLCASSGISGTGGYGYTFGSGTRLTVV.

The chain combines TRBV18 with TRBJ2-1; 7 nucleotides align to TRBD2. V shed 0 bases and J 7 bases; nucleotides not matched to a gene: 12. There are 17 residues in the CDR3. Germline V lookup: CDR1 KGHSH, CDR2 LQKENI. The CDR3 region has the DNA TGTGCCAGCTCACCACCGTTGGGAGGGGACGAGGGGAATGAGCAGTTCTTC. It translates to CASSPPLGGDEGNEQFF.

The chain uses TRBV19 and TRBJ1-2, with D possibly being TRBD1 (5 bases). The germline V and J ends were trimmed by 5 bases and 0 bases, with 13 bases remaining between them. CDR3 length: 15 amino acids. CDR1 is LNHDA, CDR2 SQIVND, per germline (reference sequence). Here the CDR3 reads CASSFIQVANYGYTF. The DNA for the CDR3 is TGTGCCAGTAGTTTTATACAGGTAGCTAACTATGGCTACACCTTC.

The rearrangement links TRBV6-5 to TRBJ2-1; D is possibly TRBD2 (5 bases). In germline, CDR1 is MNHEY, CDR2 SVGAGI. The CDR3 spans 13 residues. The V gene lost 5 bases and the J gene lost 4 bases, with 9 bases spanning the gap. CDR3 protein: CASSLDFYNEQFF. DNA for the CDR3: TGTGCCAGCAGTCTGGACTTTTACAATGAGCAGTTCTTC.

The gene calls are TRBV6-5 and TRBJ1-1, with D possibly matching TRBD1 (5 bases). In germline, CDR1 is MNHEY, CDR2 SVGAGI. Trimming took 6 bases from V and 3 from J, leaving 14 bases between them. The CDR3 consists of 14 residues. CDR3 loop: CASSRKWGDTEAFF. For the CDR3, the DNA is TGTGCCAGCAGCCGAAAGTGGGGGGACACTGAAGCTTTCTTT.

The chain employs TRBV15 and TRBJ1-6; TRBD1 is a possible D gene (5 bases). The germline CDR1 and CDR2 sequences are LNHNV and YYDKDF (reference sequence). Trimming took off 6 bases at V and 8 bases at J, with 17 bases between the two ends. CDR3 length: 15 residues. CDR3 in amino acids: CATSTHRLGDSPLHF. The CDR3 DNA reads as TGTGCCACCAGTACCCACAGGCTAGGGGATTCACCCCTCCACTTT.

This chain uses TRBV6-5 with TRBJ1-3; D might be TRBD1 (6 bases). V gave up 5 bases and J gave up 0 bases, with 11 bases separating them. Germline-derived CDR1 and CDR2 are MNHEY and SVGAGI. The CDR3 extends over 15 amino acids. The CDR3 DNA is TGTGCCAGCAGTACGGACAGACGCTCTGGAAACACCATATATTTT. Translated, it gives CASSTDRRSGNTIYF.

This clone appeared once. V and J are TRBV12-3 or TRBV12-4 and TRBJ2-7, with 7 nucleotides matching TRBD2. This CDR3 is built from 12 residues. The J segment lost 7 bases and the V segment lost 3 bases, leaving 3 bases of the junction unmatched. The CDR3 DNA sequence: TGTGCCAGCAGTTTTGTGGGGGGGGAGCAGTACGTC. Translated: CASSFVGGEQYV.

This clone was detected once. This chain uses TRBV9 with TRBJ1-1, with 9 nucleotides matching TRBD1. V gave up 4 bases and J gave up 7 bases; unmatched junction bases: 5. Germline assignment: CDR1 SGDLS and CDR2 YYNGEE. CDR3 length: 13 amino acids. The CDR3 bases are TGTGCCAGCAGCCCCGGGACAGGGCATGAAGCTTTCTTT. Residues: CASSPGTGHEAFF.

The chain combines TRBV6-6 with TRBJ1-3; D is possibly TRBD1 (6 bases). This CDR3 has 14 amino acids. CDR1 is MNHNY and CDR2 is SVGAGI in the germline V gene (reference sequence). Trimming pared 6 bases from V and 0 bases from J, leaving 9 bases between. In nucleotides, the CDR3 is TGTGCCAGCAGGAGGGGGAGCTCTGGAAACACCATATATTTT. It codes for CASRRGSSGNTIYF.

The chain employs TRBV19 and TRBJ1-4, with unresolved D. Germline V gene data show CDR1 as LNHDA and CDR2 as SQIVND (reference sequence). This CDR3 has 16 amino acids. V shed 3 bases and J shed 3 bases, with 14 bases lying between them. The CDR3 DNA is TGTGCCAGTAGTATCGGGTCGTGGGTGCCTAATGAAAAACTGTTTTTT. This sequence encodes CASSIGSWVPNEKLFF.

The CDR3, as DNA: TGCGCCAGCAGCCACCGGACAGACACTTGGAACACTGAAGCTTTCTTT. Its translation is CASSHRTDTWNTEAFF. The V and J genes are TRBV4-1 and TRBJ1-1; the D gene is possibly TRBD1 (6 bases). V lost 3 bases to trimming and J lost 1 base, with 15 bases between them. There are 16 residues in the CDR3. CDR1 MGHRA and CDR2 YSYEKL come from the germline V gene.

The chain couples TRBV2 to TRBJ1-3; D is undetermined. Germline V gene lookup returns CDR1 SNHLY and CDR2 FYNNEI. The CDR3 covers 13 residues. Trimming pared 1 base from V and 4 bases from J, leaving 5 bases between. As DNA, the CDR3 is TGTGCCAGCAGTGAAGACTCAGGAAACACCATATATTTT. The encoded protein is CASSEDSGNTIYF.

This sequence joins TRBV27 and TRBJ2-5; D is possibly TRBD1 (5 bases). CDR1 MNHEY and CDR2 SMNVEV come from the germline V gene (reference sequence). This CDR3 has 12 residues. Trimming took 4 bases from V and 6 from J, leaving 9 bases between them. The CDR3 DNA is TGTGCCAGCAGTTCCGTGGGGCAGACCCAGTACTTC. Translating gives CASSSVGQTQYF.

The rearrangement joins TRBV5-1 to TRBJ2-2; 9 positions agree with TRBD1. Germline V gives CDR1 SGHRS, CDR2 YFSETQ. The CDR3 covers 15 residues. The trim removed 9 bases at V and 0 bases at J, leaving 6 bases unmatched. Here the CDR3 DNA reads TGCGCCACCTCGGGGACAGGGTCGAACACCGGGGAGCTGTTTTTT. Translation gives CATSGTGSNTGELFF.

The chain carries TRBV5-1 and TRBJ2-5, with TRBD2 matching over 7 bases. Germline trimming cut 3 bases from V and 4 bases from J; bases unmatched to any gene: 21. CDR3 length equals 19 residues. Germline CDR1 is SGHRS and CDR2 is YFSETQ. The DNA for the CDR3 is TGCGCCAGCAGCTCCACCCGAGCGTGGACAAGGGAGCGGGGAGAGACCCAGTACTTC. Translation: CASSSTRAWTRERGETQYF.

V usage is TRBV5-4 and J usage is TRBJ1-4; maybe TRBD1 (5 bases). With 2 bases removed from V and 8 bases from J, the gap between germline ends came to 16 bases. CDR3 length: 15 residues. Germline V gene sequence: CDR1 SGHNT, CDR2 YYREEE (reference sequence). The CDR3 coding sequence is TGTGCCAGCAGCTTTAATTTAGGGGTAGGGGAAAAACTGTTTTTT. The encoded protein is CASSFNLGVGEKLFF.

This chain uses TRBV7-9 with TRBJ2-3, with a tentative D call TRBD2 (7 bases). Germline CDR1 and CDR2: SEHNR and FQNEAQ (reference sequence). This CDR3 is built from 15 residues. Trimming took off 5 bases at V and 5 bases at J, with 17 bases between the two ends. CDR3 coding DNA: TGTGCCAGCAGCCCCTTGGGGGGGCCAGGAGATACGCAGTATTTT. It is translated as CASSPLGGPGDTQYF.